This T cell receptor (beta chain) was identified in a study of blood T cell repertoires in COVID-19. Assay: immunoSEQ multiplex PCR; the TCRdb copy retains only in-frame clones and omits some. The sample shows tens of thousands of clones, 89% of them seen only once. Specimen: peripheral blood. The sequence derives from a human donor in a cohort sampled during active COVID-19.

The CDR3 region has the DNA TGTGCCAGCAGCTTACAGGGGGGGCAGCCCCAGCATTTT. Amino acids: CASSLQGGQPQHF. The V and J genes are TRBV5-6 and TRBJ1-5; TRBD1 matches 8 bases. CDR3 length equals 13 residues. With V trimmed by 2 bases and J by 7 bases, 2 bases remained unmatched. Germline V gives CDR1 SGHDT, CDR2 YYEEEE.